Shown below are 24 T cell receptor beta chains from a single sample sequenced in a study of T-cell memory formation after mild COVID-19. TCRdb processed the 5' RACE reads anew with MiXCR; each CDR3 protein has one entry. The sample yields 300,000 or so distinct CDR3 sequences, about 15% seen once. The sequenced sample was PBMCs or a T cell subset sorted from them (not recorded which). The receptors here all came from a young man who had mild COVID-19 (a few samples of this study predate the infection). Cell type and time point are not known.

The V gene is TRBV2, the J gene TRBJ2-1; possibly TRBD2 for D (7 bases). This CDR3 is built from 11 residues. Trimming left V 9 bases short and J 8 bases short, with 11 bases between. Germline lookup yields CDR1 SNHLY and CDR2 FYNNEI. CDR3 nucleotides: TGTGCCAGTGGGGGGGCCGATGAGCAGTTCTTC. It yields the protein CASGGADEQFF.

This clonotype was seen a handful of times. The rearrangement uses TRBV3-1 and TRBJ2-1; D is possibly TRBD1 or TRBD2 (5 bases each). V was clipped by 2 bases and J by 8 bases, with 16 bases between them. The CDR3 loop spans 15 amino acids. The germline CDR1 and CDR2 sequences are LGHDT and YNNKEL (reference sequence). The CDR3 DNA reads TGTGCCAGCAGCCAATTAACAGGTGGACTCGATGAGCAGTTCTTC. Translated: CASSQLTGGLDEQFF.

The chain has TRBV7-2 and TRBJ2-2, with a weak D call TRBD1 (6 bases). The length of the CDR3 is 16 residues. The V end was cut by 3 bases, the J end by 2 bases, with 13 bases between. Germline CDR1 reads SGHTA; CDR2 reads FQGNSA. The CDR3, as DNA: TGTGCCAGCAGCTTGTTGCCAGGGGCTAACACCGGGGAGCTGTTTTTT. It yields the protein CASSLLPGANTGELFF.

The chain links TRBV5-1 to TRBJ2-3; 9 nucleotides line up with TRBD1. The germline V gene encodes CDR1 SGHRS and CDR2 YFSETQ. This CDR3 region has 13 residues. With V trimmed by 0 bases and J by 10 bases, 3 bases remained unmatched. CDR3 in amino acids: CASSLGTGEAQYF. The CDR3 bases are TGCGCCAGCAGCTTGGGGACAGGGGAGGCGCAGTATTTT.

This clonotype was picked up a small number of times. The chain joins TRBV5-8 to TRBJ1-2; weak D call: TRBD1 (5 bases). Germline-derived CDR1 and CDR2 are SGHTS and YDEGEE. V lost 2 bases to trimming and J lost 7 bases, with 12 bases between them. This CDR3 has 13 amino acids. Here the CDR3 reads CASSFGDRGGYTF. DNA for the CDR3: TGTGCCAGCAGCTTCGGGGACCGGGGTGGCTACACCTTC.

This chain connects TRBV4-1 to TRBJ2-7; 8 positions match TRBD2. V lost 4 bases and J lost 2; bases outside the gene matches: 7. This CDR3 has 15 residues. CDR1 and CDR2 from the germline V gene are MGHRA and YSYEKL. The CDR3 DNA sequence: TGCGCCAGCAGCCTCGGCGGGGGGCCGACCTACGAGCAGTACTTC. Amino acids: CASSLGGGPTYEQYF.

The chain couples TRBV5-1 to TRBJ1-1; D is unresolved. V lost 4 bases and J lost 0, with 13 bases in between. Germline V gene lookup returns CDR1 SGHRS and CDR2 YFSETQ. The CDR3 runs 15 residues. CDR3 bases: TGCGCCAGCAGCGAGTACAGTGGGATGAACACTGAAGCTTTCTTT. Protein: CASSEYSGMNTEAFF.

The chain is built from TRBV20-1 and TRBJ2-5; D remains ambiguous. Trimming removed 1 base at V and 5 bases at J, with 2 bases between. In germline, CDR1 is DFQATT, CDR2 SNEGSKA (reference sequence). The CDR3 covers 10 residues. The CDR3 nucleotides are TGCAGTGCTAGAGTGGAGACCCAGTACTTC. It is translated as CSARVETQYF.

The table lists this clonotype with many counts. The chain couples TRBV12-3 or TRBV12-4 to TRBJ2-1; D is possibly TRBD1 (6 bases). The CDR3 has 15 residues. Trimming shortened V by 7 bases and J by 1 base, and 14 bases separated the two germline ends. The CDR3 DNA is TGTGCCAGCACTACCCCCGGACAGTCCTACAATGAGCAGTTCTTC. Translating it yields CASTTPGQSYNEQFF.

This clonotype was found a few times. V and J are TRBV5-6 and TRBJ2-3; D gene ambiguous. The germline V gene has CDR1 SGHDT and CDR2 YYEEEE. V gave up 1 base and J gave up 6 bases, with 15 bases separating them. This CDR3 comprises 15 residues. CDR3 loop: CASSLKWVLSDTQYF. CDR3 bases: TGTGCCAGCAGCTTGAAATGGGTTCTTTCGGATACGCAGTATTTT.

This clonotype appeared a few times. V and J are TRBV19 and TRBJ1-1, with D possibly being TRBD1 (5 bases). CDR1 LNHDA and CDR2 SQIVND come from the germline V gene (reference sequence). The CDR3 length is 13 residues. Trimming removed 7 bases from V and 0 bases from J, with 9 bases in between. The CDR3 DNA sequence: TGTGCCAGTACAGGACACTTGAACACTGAAGCTTTCTTT. It yields the protein CASTGHLNTEAFF.

The CDR3 reads CSATHSSHTDTQYF. The CDR3 DNA reads as TGCAGTGCTACCCATTCAAGCCACACAGATACGCAGTATTTT. V and J are TRBV20-1 and TRBJ2-3; D is uncertain. With 4 bases removed from V and 2 bases from J, the gap between germline ends came to 13 bases. The germline V gene encodes CDR1 DFQATT and CDR2 SNEGSKA (reference sequence). The CDR3 consists of 14 residues.

The chain recombines TRBV4-1 with TRBJ2-5; D is uncertain. Trimming stripped 2 bases from V and 5 bases from J, with 18 bases between. The germline CDR1 and CDR2 sequences are MGHRA and YSYEKL. This CDR3 comprises 16 residues. CDR3 sequence reads: CASSQSMQSIGETQYF. In nucleotides, the CDR3 is TGCGCCAGCAGCCAATCGATGCAGTCCATCGGGGAGACCCAGTACTTC.

This chain links TRBV11-2 with TRBJ2-3; D call uncertain. Trimming cost V 2 bases and J 0 bases, with 12 bases left between them. This CDR3 has 16 amino acids. The germline V gene encodes CDR1 SGHAT and CDR2 FQNNGV. CDR3 amino acids: CASSLSVARSTDTQYF. CDR3 DNA: TGTGCCAGCAGCTTATCGGTGGCCAGGAGCACAGATACGCAGTATTTT.

The rearrangement joins TRBV21-1 to TRBJ2-2; TRBD1 was called by the table and not checked on the DNA. TRBV21-1 is an annotated pseudogene. The CDR3 sequence is 16 residues long. The CDR3 loop is CASSKADRGFTGELFF. In nucleotides, the CDR3 is TGTGCCAGCAGCAAAGCGGACAGGGGGTTTACCGGGGAGCTGTTTTTT.

The chain recombines TRBV7-2 with TRBJ1-2, with D possibly being TRBD1 (5 bases). This CDR3 has 16 residues. From germline, CDR1 is SGHTA and CDR2 FQGNSA. V lost 5 bases, J lost 0 bases, and 16 bases lay in between. The CDR3 spells CASSPVGGKTNYGYTF. CDR3 coding DNA: TGTGCCAGCAGCCCCGTGGGGGGAAAGACTAACTATGGCTACACCTTC.

In DNA form, the CDR3 reads TGTGCCAGCAGCTTAGGCGGAATGTCAGATACGCAGTATTTT. Amino acids: CASSLGGMSDTQYF. This chain links TRBV7-9 with TRBJ2-3; no clear D. The CDR3 spans 14 residues. The germline gives CDR1 SEHNR, CDR2 FQNEAQ (reference sequence). The V and J ends lost 1 base and 4 bases respectively, with 9 bases between them.

In this sample, this clonotype turned up a few times. V usage is TRBV12-3 or TRBV12-4 and J usage is TRBJ2-5; D might be TRBD1 or TRBD2, each matching 5 bases. This CDR3 spans 12 amino acids. Between the trimmed V and J ends, which lost 3 bases and 4 bases, there was a span of 6 bases. The CDR3 DNA follows: TGTGCCAGCAGTTTCGGGGCAGAGACCCAGTACTTC. It codes for CASSFGAETQYF.

This clonotype was picked up a small number of times. The V gene is TRBV6-2 or TRBV6-3, the J gene TRBJ2-7; TRBD1 is a possible D gene (5 bases). V was shortened by 4 bases and J by 3 bases, with 10 bases between the two germline ends. Germline V gives CDR1 MNHEY, CDR2 SVGEGT. The CDR3 runs to 13 residues. The CDR3 loop reads CASSSDSRYEQYV. In DNA form, the CDR3 reads TGTGCCAGCAGTTCCGACAGTCGCTACGAGCAGTACGTC.

This clonotype has only a few counts. The chain couples TRBV19 to TRBJ2-2; D might be TRBD2 (5 bases). The ends were cut back, 7 bases at V and 3 bases at J, with 12 bases in the middle. The CDR3 extends over 14 amino acids. The germline CDR1 and CDR2 sequences are LNHDA and SQIVND (reference sequence). The DNA for the CDR3 is TGTGCCAGTAAGAGGGCAGCTTACACCGGGGAGCTGTTTTTT. Residues: CASKRAAYTGELFF.

This clonotype occurred many times. The rearrangement links TRBV12-3 or TRBV12-4 to TRBJ1-1; D remains unclear. V was cut by 0 bases and J by 0 bases, with 8 bases left in between. The CDR3 loop spans 15 amino acids. In DNA form, the CDR3 reads TGTGCCAGCAGTTTAGCCCGTTTAATGAACACTGAAGCTTTCTTT. Translating gives CASSLARLMNTEAFF.

This clonotype was picked up a small number of times. The V and J genes are TRBV25-1 and TRBJ2-1; 7 bases match TRBD1. J was trimmed by 2 bases and V by 4 bases; bases with no gene match: 11. CDR3 length: 17 residues. Germline V gene lookup returns CDR1 MGHDK and CDR2 SYGVNS. The CDR3 DNA reads as TGTGCCAGCAGTGCGCTACAGGGGAAGCCTACCTACAATGAGCAGTTCTTC. The encoded protein is CASSALQGKPTYNEQFF.

The rearrangement uses TRBV2 and TRBJ1-1, with D possibly TRBD1 on 6 matching bases. CDR1 and CDR2 from the germline V gene are SNHLY and FYNNEI. V lost 4 bases to trimming and J lost 1 base, with 10 bases between them. The CDR3 sequence is 14 residues long. The DNA of the CDR3 is TGTGCCAGCAGTGGGACAGTTTGGAACACTGAAGCTTTCTTT. Its translation is CASSGTVWNTEAFF.

The rearrangement uses TRBV10-3 and TRBJ2-5; D could derive from TRBD1 or TRBD2 (5 bases each). This CDR3 region has 16 residues. V lost 2 bases and J lost 4, with 17 bases in between. Germline loops: CDR1 ENHRY, CDR2 SYGVKD. The DNA of the CDR3 is TGTGCCATCAGTGAGCTTTTCCCCGCGAGGGGAGAGACCCAGTACTTC. Protein: CAISELFPARGETQYF.